The clone carrying this TCR beta chain was observed a few times. Antigen: not known. Germline and genes: mouse. The read halts 3 residues ahead of the CDR3 end, with the missing end drawn from the germline J gene. cDNA serving as the sequencing template came from extracted, reverse transcribed RNA. Clones were sequenced by immunoSEQ multiplex PCR, and TCRdb holds only the in-frame ones, with some missing. Observed in the sample are 270,000 or so clones, none of them singletons. The sample is drawn from a study of CD8+ T cells in alopecia areata. The study, taken as a whole, reports: Scalp samples also yield sequences from resident alphabeta T cells of normal skin.

The CDR3 extends over 14 amino acids. Trimming left V 0 bases short and J 8 bases short, with 11 bases between. Germline V gene data show CDR1 as GKSSPN and CDR2 as SITVG. Cells from pooled cutaneous lymph nodes were sorted by CD4, CD8alpha, NKG2D, NKG2ACE and other markers. The chain recombines TRBV31 with TRBJ1-6, with D possibly TRBD1 on 5 matching bases. TRBJ1-6 carries the ORF label, with uncertain function. The source of this sequence is a C3H/HeJ mouse with alopecia areata. Mouse MHC haplotype: H2-k. The sample comprised CD4+ T cells sorted from a lymph node. The CDR3 reads CAWSLADRYSPLYF. The covered CDR3 bases are TGTGCCTGGAGTCTAGCCGACAGATATTCGCCC.